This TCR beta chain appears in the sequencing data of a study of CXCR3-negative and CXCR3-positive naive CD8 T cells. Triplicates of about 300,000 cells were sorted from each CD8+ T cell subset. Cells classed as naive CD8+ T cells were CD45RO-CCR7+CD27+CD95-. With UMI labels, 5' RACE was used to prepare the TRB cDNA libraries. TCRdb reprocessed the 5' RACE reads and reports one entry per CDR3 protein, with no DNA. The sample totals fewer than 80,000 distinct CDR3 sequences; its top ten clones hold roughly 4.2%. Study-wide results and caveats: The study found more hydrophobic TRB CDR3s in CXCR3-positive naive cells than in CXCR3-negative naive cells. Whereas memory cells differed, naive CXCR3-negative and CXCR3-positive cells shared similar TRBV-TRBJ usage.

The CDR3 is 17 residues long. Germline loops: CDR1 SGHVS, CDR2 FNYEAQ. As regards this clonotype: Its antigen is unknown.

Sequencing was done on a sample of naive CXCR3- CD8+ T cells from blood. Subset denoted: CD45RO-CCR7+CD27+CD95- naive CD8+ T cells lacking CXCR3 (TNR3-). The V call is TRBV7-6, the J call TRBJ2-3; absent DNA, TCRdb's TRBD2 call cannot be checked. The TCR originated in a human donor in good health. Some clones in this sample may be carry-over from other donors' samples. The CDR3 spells CASSPQGLARGTDTQYF.